These 23 T cell receptor beta chains came from one sample sequenced in a study of CD8+ T cells in alopecia areata. RNA extraction was followed by reverse transcription into cDNA, which acted as the sequencing template. Libraries were prepared by immunoSEQ multiplex PCR; TCRdb keeps only in-frame clonotypes and omits some of them. Counted here are around 150,000 clones, approximately 85% occurring once; the ten biggest clones make up around 25%. The treatment denotes: oral pan-JAK inhibitor, 5-10 mg twice daily. Sequenced material: CD8+ T cells sorted from blood, taken at week 4, from a patient treated with tofacitinib. The receptors were gathered from a human donor with alopecia areata.

The chain links TRBV4-1 to TRBJ2-1; D is perhaps TRBD1 (6 bases). This CDR3 spans 18 amino acids. Trimming left V 0 bases short and J 1 base short, with 16 bases between. Germline CDR1 MGHRA, CDR2 YSYEKL. The CDR3 DNA reads as TGCGCCAGCAGCCAAGATTTGTCAGGGGTGAGTTCCTACAATGAGCAGTTCTTC. Residues: CASSQDLSGVSSYNEQFF.

The chain recombines TRBV4-3 with TRBJ2-2, with TRBD2 identical over 9 bases. Germline loops: CDR1 LGHNA, CDR2 YSLEER. This CDR3 spans 17 amino acids. Unmatched junction bases numbered 6, after V lost 0 bases and J lost 4 bases. The CDR3 region is CASSQDRLAGSTGELFF. CDR3 coding DNA: TGCGCCAGCAGCCAAGATAGGCTAGCGGGGTCCACCGGGGAGCTGTTTTTT.

This rearrangement joins TRBV4-1 to TRBJ2-7; D is ambiguous. Germline V gives CDR1 MGHRA, CDR2 YSYEKL. Trimming took 4 bases from V and 3 from J, leaving 10 bases between them. The CDR3 totals 13 residues. In DNA form, the CDR3 reads TGCGCCAGCAGCCGGGGTTGGTTCTACGAGCAGTACTTC. This gives the protein CASSRGWFYEQYF.

V and J are TRBV29-1 and TRBJ1-1; unclear D gene. The CDR3 loop spans 11 amino acids. V was pared by 6 bases and J by 1 base, with 6 bases between. CDR1 is SQVTM, CDR2 ANQGSEA, per germline. As DNA, the CDR3 is TGCAGCGTGCCGGGGAACACTGAAGCTTTCTTT. It encodes CSVPGNTEAFF.

J is TRBJ2-5 and V is TRBV5-5; D is tentatively TRBD1 or TRBD2 (5 bases each). Germline-derived CDR1 and CDR2 are SGHKS and YYEKEE (reference sequence). V gave up 4 bases and J gave up 2 bases, with 12 bases separating them. The CDR3 consists of 14 residues. CDR3 DNA: TGTGCCAGCAGCCTATCGTGGGGGCAAGAGACCCAGTACTTC. The encoded protein is CASSLSWGQETQYF.

Turning to this clone: The same CDR3 also results from other DNA sequences found in this sample. The chain couples TRBV7-9 to TRBJ2-7; D may be TRBD2 (6 bases). The CDR3 covers 13 residues. CDR1 is SEHNR and CDR2 is FQNEAQ in the germline V gene (reference sequence). V was trimmed by 5 bases and J by 0 bases, leaving 8 bases between them. Written as DNA, the CDR3 is TGTGCCAGCAGCGGGGGGAGCTCCTACGAGCAGTACTTC. Translating it yields CASSGGSSYEQYF.

V and J are TRBV7-9 and TRBJ2-2; 12 bases match TRBD2. Germline V gene data show CDR1 as SEHNR and CDR2 as FQNEAQ (reference sequence). J lost 6 bases, V lost 5 bases, and 4 bases had no gene match. This CDR3 is 15 amino acids long. The chain's CDR3 is CASSKTSGGPGELFF. The CDR3 DNA reads TGTGCCAGCAGCAAGACTAGCGGGGGCCCCGGGGAGCTGTTTTTT. Full variable domain (missing parts from reference TRBV7-9 and TRBJ2-2): DTGVSQNPRHKITKRGQNVTFRCDPISEHNRLYWYRQTLGQGPEFLTYFQNEAQLEKSRLLSDRFSAERPKGSFSTLEIQRTEQGDSAMYLCASSKTSGGPGELFFGEGSRLTVL.

The chain combines TRBV27 with TRBJ2-7, with TRBD2 matching 8 bases. The length of the CDR3 is 16 residues. CDR1 and CDR2 from the germline V gene are MNHEY and SMNVEV (reference sequence). After removal of 6 bases from V and 2 bases from J, the junction contained 12 bases not matched to a gene. Here the CDR3 DNA reads TGTGCCAGCAGGGCTTGGGGCGGGGGGACAACCTACGAGCAGTACTTC. Its translation: CASRAWGGGTTYEQYF.

The chain employs TRBV4-2 and TRBJ2-3; TRBD2 matches 16 bases. The CDR3 covers 19 residues. Germline V gives CDR1 LGHNA, CDR2 YNFKEQ. V gave up 2 bases and J gave up 5 bases; unmatched junction bases: 10. The CDR3 nucleotides are TGTGCCAGCAGCCAACTCACCGGGACTAGCGGGGGGGCCGAAGATACGCAGTATTTT. Translating gives CASSQLTGTSGGAEDTQYF.

The rearrangement links TRBV7-9 to TRBJ2-6; possible D gene TRBD1, 6 bases. Per the germline V gene, CDR1 is SEHNR and CDR2 is FQNEAQ (reference sequence). V was pared by 3 bases and J by 2 bases, with 11 bases between. CDR3 length equals 16 residues. CDR3 bases: TGTGCCAGCAGCTTTCAGGGGAGCACTGGGGCCAACGTCCTGACTTTC. This encodes CASSFQGSTGANVLTF.

The chain carries TRBV6-5 and TRBJ2-7; 9 bases agree with TRBD1. The V and J ends lost 3 bases and 6 bases, in that order; junction bases with no gene match: 6. Looked up from germline, CDR1 is MNHEY and CDR2 is SVGAGI. This CDR3 has 14 residues. CDR3 sequence (DNA): TGTGCCAGCAGTTATTACAGGGGGCGATTCGAGCAGTACTTC. The encoded protein is CASSYYRGRFEQYF.

Concerning this clone itself: The same CDR3 is also encoded by other DNA sequences in this sample. V gene TRBV13 combines with J gene TRBJ2-5, with no clear D. Germline CDR1 and CDR2: PRHDT and FYEKMQ (reference sequence). The V gene lost 5 bases and the J gene lost 2 bases, with 3 bases spanning the gap. The length of the CDR3 is 11 residues. The CDR3 loop reads CASSLQETQYF. The DNA for the CDR3 is TGTGCCAGCAGCCTGCAAGAGACCCAGTACTTC.

V usage is TRBV2 and J usage is TRBJ2-3; 8 bases map to TRBD2. CDR3 size: 16 residues. The germline V gene has CDR1 SNHLY and CDR2 FYNNEI. The ends lost 0 bases at V and 6 bases at J; junction bases unmatched: 8. CDR3 DNA sequence: TGTGCCAGCAGTGAAGCGCGGGGGGCCGGAGGGGATACGCAGTATTTT. It is translated as CASSEARGAGGDTQYF.

This clone was detected only a few times. This chain joins TRBV4-3 and TRBJ2-5; unclear D gene. Between the trimmed V and J ends, which lost 3 bases and 4 bases, there was a span of 15 bases. Germline values: CDR1 LGHNA, CDR2 YSLEER. This CDR3 region has 15 residues. The CDR3 protein is CASSQGFDMRETQYF. CDR3 DNA sequence: TGCGCCAGCAGCCAGGGATTCGATATGAGAGAGACCCAGTACTTC.

With regard to this clone: Additional DNA sequences in this sample encode the identical CDR3. The chain couples TRBV5-1 to TRBJ2-7; D uncertain. The germline V gene encodes CDR1 SGHRS and CDR2 YFSETQ. The V end was cut by 4 bases, the J end by 0 bases, with 11 bases between. The CDR3 has 14 residues. DNA of the CDR3: TGCGCCAGCAGCCTGGACCGGAGCTCCTACGAGCAGTACTTC. The encoded protein is CASSLDRSSYEQYF. Complete variable domain (other parts from reference TRBV5-1 and TRBJ2-7): KAGVTQTPRYLIKTRGQQVTLSCSPISGHRSVSWYQQTPGQGLQFLFEYFSETQRNKGNFPGRFSGRQFSNSRSEMNVSTLELGDSALYLCASSLDRSSYEQYFGPGTRLTVT.

The V gene is TRBV25-1, the J gene TRBJ2-7, with 7 bases lining up with TRBD2. After removal of 8 bases from V and 4 bases from J, the junction contained 2 bases not matched to a gene. The CDR3 loop spans 11 amino acids. Germline loops: CDR1 MGHDK, CDR2 SYGVNS. The CDR3 DNA sequence: TGTGCCAGCGGGGGAGGGTACGAGCAGTACTTC. Encoded protein: CASGGGYEQYF.

The rearrangement links TRBV29-1 to TRBJ2-3, with 9 bases lining up with TRBD1. CDR3 length: 16 amino acids. The V gene's germline CDR1 is SQVTM and CDR2 ANQGSEA. Trimming cost V 0 bases and J 5 bases; bases outside gene matches: 9. CDR3 nucleotides: TGCAGCGTTGAAGATCGCGGGACAGGGTTCAAAGATACGCAGTATTTT. Its protein product is CSVEDRGTGFKDTQYF.

The chain combines TRBV15 with TRBJ2-7, with no clear D. The V gene lost 4 bases and the J gene lost 5 bases, with 15 bases spanning the gap. Germline V gives CDR1 LNHNV, CDR2 YYDKDF (reference sequence). The CDR3 has 14 residues. The CDR3 coding sequence is TGTGCCACCAGCACCCACAGCTTCAGGAACGAGCAGTACTTC. Translating it yields CATSTHSFRNEQYF.

The rearrangement uses TRBV19 and TRBJ2-3; the D is unclear. There are 16 residues in the CDR3. The germline V gene encodes CDR1 LNHDA and CDR2 SQIVND (reference sequence). Deletions cut 7 bases from V and 3 bases from J, with 20 bases between. Here the CDR3 DNA reads TGTGCCAGTAATGGTAGCCCGGGCTTAAGGACAGATACGCAGTATTTT. It encodes CASNGSPGLRTDTQYF.

The chain is built from TRBV29-1 and TRBJ2-1; 10 nucleotides align to TRBD1. V shed 1 base, J shed 12 bases, and the junction held 12 bases outside the gene matches. The CDR3 consists of 15 residues. Germline lookup yields CDR1 SQVTM and CDR2 ANQGSEA. The CDR3 is CSVEVGDRGGYGQFF. CDR3 in DNA: TGCAGCGTTGAAGTCGGGGACAGGGGAGGCTATGGGCAGTTCTTC.

This clone appeared a single time. The J gene is TRBJ2-7, the V gene TRBV18; a weak D match, TRBD2 (6 bases). Germline CDR1 is KGHSH and CDR2 is LQKENI. This CDR3 region has 15 residues. Trimming cost V 2 bases and J 2 bases, with 13 bases left between them. DNA of the CDR3: TGTGCCAGCTCACCAGGGACTTTACCCACCTACGAGCAGTACTTC. Translating gives CASSPGTLPTYEQYF.

This clone was detected a few times. V gene TRBV5-1 combines with J gene TRBJ2-7; 10 positions match TRBD1. The CDR3 extends over 13 amino acids. V lost 4 bases and J lost 4; bases outside the gene matches: 2. The germline V gene encodes CDR1 SGHRS and CDR2 YFSETQ. The CDR3 coding sequence is TGCGCCAGCAGCGCGGGACAGGGGTACGAGCAGTACTTC. It translates to CASSAGQGYEQYF.

The chain recombines TRBV6-6 with TRBJ1-1; D is undetermined. Trimming left V 0 bases short and J 5 bases short, with 7 bases between. The CDR3 covers 13 residues. CDR1 is MNHNY and CDR2 is SVGAGI in the germline V gene (reference sequence). The DNA of the CDR3 is TGTGCCAGCAGTTACTCGGAAGGAACTGAAGCTTTCTTT. Protein sequence: CASSYSEGTEAFF.